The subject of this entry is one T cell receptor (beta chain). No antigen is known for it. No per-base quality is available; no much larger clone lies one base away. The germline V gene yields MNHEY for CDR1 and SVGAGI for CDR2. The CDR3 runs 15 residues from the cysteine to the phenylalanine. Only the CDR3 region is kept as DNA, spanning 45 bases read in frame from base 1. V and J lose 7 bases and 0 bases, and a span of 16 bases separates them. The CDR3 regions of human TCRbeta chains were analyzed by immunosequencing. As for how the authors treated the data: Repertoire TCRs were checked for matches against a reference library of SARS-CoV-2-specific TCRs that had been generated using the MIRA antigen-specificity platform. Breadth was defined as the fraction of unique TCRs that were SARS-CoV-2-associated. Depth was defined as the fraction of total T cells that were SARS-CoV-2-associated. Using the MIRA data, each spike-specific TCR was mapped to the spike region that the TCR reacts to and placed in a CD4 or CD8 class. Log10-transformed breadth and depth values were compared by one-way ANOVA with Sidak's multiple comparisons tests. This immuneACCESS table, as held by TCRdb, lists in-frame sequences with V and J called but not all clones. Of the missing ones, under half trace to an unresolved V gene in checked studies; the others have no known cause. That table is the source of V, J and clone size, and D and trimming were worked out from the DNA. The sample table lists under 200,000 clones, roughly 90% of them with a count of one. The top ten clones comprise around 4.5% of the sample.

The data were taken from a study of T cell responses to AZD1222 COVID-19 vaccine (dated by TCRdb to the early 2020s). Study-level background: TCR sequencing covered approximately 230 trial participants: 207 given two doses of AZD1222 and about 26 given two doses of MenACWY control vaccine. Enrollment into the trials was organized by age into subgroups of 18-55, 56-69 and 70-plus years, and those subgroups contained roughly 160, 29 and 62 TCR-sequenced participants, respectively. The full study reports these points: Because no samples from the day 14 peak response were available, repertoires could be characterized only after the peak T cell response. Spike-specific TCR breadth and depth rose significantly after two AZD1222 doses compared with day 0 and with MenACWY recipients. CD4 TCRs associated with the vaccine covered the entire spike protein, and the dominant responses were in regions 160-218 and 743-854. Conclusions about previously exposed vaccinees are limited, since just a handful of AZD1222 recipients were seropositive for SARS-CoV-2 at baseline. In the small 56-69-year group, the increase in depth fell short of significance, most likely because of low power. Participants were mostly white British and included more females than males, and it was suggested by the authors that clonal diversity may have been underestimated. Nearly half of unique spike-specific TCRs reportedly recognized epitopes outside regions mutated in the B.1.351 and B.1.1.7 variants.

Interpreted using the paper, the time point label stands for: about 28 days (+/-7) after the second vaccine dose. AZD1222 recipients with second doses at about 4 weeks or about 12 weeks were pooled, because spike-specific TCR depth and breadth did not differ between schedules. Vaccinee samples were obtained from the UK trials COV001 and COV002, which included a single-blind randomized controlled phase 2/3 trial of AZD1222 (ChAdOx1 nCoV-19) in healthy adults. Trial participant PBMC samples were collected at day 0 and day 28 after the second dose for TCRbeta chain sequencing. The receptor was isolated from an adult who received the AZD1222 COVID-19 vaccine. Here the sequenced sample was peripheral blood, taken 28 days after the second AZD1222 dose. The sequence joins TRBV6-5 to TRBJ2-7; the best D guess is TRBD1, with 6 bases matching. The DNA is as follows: TGTGCCAGCACCCCCAGGGGATCCTACTCCTACGAGCAGTACTTC. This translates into CASTPRGSYSYEQYF.